This T cell receptor beta chain originates from a study of T cells in localized non-small cell lung cancer. This clone was observed a handful of times. Its antigen is undetermined. Generated by immunoSEQ multiplex PCR, the TCRdb table keeps only in-frame clones and is missing some. The sample has roughly 7,000 clones, under 55% seen once. Per germline, CDR1 SGDLS and CDR2 YYNGEE. The CDR3 is made up of 13 amino acids. The J segment lost 2 bases and the V segment lost 7 bases, leaving 5 bases of the junction unmatched. Broader study findings: Detection in adjacent lung was observed for a median about 56 of the top 100 tumor clones. There was an association of higher blood T cell density with longer overall survival.

The chain links TRBV9 to TRBJ2-7, with 8 bases identical to TRBD2. The source of this sequence is a man aged 40-75 years with stage III lung adenocarcinoma. The sample in question was lung tumor tissue, obtained before any cancer treatment. The CDR3: CASRQRGPYEQYF. CDR3 in DNA: TGTGCCAGCCGTCAGCGGGGGCCCTACGAGCAGTACTTC.